A selection of T cell receptor beta chains follows, all from one sample in a study of cytomegalovirus exposure and HLA in healthy donors. Assay: immunoSEQ multiplex PCR; the TCRdb copy retains only in-frame clones and omits some. Here the sample spans about 170,000 clones, over 80% being singletons. Material: PBMCs. These TCRs come from a boy between 2 and 10 years old in good health and CMV-seronegative. CDR3s leave out the opening cysteine and the closing phenylalanine or tryptophan. Each record gives: V gene, CDR3 protein.

TRBV5-6	ASSATTETQY
TRBV6-1	ASSNRVSYEQY
TRBV30	AFWSSGGHNEQF
TRBV14	ASSPFEAGPGYT
TRBV30	AWSVGLAGTNEQF
TRBV18	ASSTTSGSLGDTQY
TRBV28	ASNQGRSEQF
TRBV5-4	ASSLGLAGGQY
TRBV7-9	ASSGTASSYEQY
TRBV7-2	ASSLAGLAGGRPPKETQY
TRBV4-1	ASSQVPGTGGWSEQF
TRBV2	ARGEGTSATGEQY
TRBV5-1	ASSQGRGTTYEQF
TRBV14	ASSQAKSGAEQF
TRBV9	ASSVDGRLNYNEQF
TRBV11-3	ASRSEADTGELF
TRBV10-2	ASKETSGRPSPSYEQY
TRBV19	ASSMWGDGYT
TRBV19	ASSTSPLAGGPRGEQF
TRBV6-6	ASSYSPPNTGELF
TRBV28	ASSGTVYGYT
TRBV7-9	ASSSTSGGVGDTQY
TRBV5-1	ASSLDRVGTGELF
TRBV4-3	ASSQSPGVVREKLF
TRBV5-6	ASSLRTSGAQETQY
TRBV30	AWSTSSGNTIY
TRBV28	ASSFRGQGN
TRBV11-2	ASSFARGTGNTIY
TRBV6-5	ASSGGGEETQY
TRBV28	ASSLDPTGSSYEQY